One and the same sample provided the 15 T cell receptor beta chains below, sequenced in a study of T cell responses to AZD1222 COVID-19 vaccine. Only in-frame clones appear in the TCRdb table, and some are missing; sequencing was by immunoSEQ multiplex PCR. The repertoire has more than 50,000 clones, about 85% of them found once; the top ten carry approximately 4.1%. The sample in question was peripheral blood, obtained on day 0 of AZD1222 vaccination. These receptors were collected from an adult in good health.

The rearrangement uses TRBV28 and TRBJ2-4; TRBD2 is a possible D gene (6 bases). Trimming took off 3 bases at V and 0 bases at J, with 30 bases between the two ends. Germline V CDR1 and CDR2: MDHEN, SYDVKM. The CDR3 totals 22 residues. The CDR3 DNA reads TGTGCCAGCAGTTTTAATTTCGGGAGCCGAATTACAGGTGACCTAGCCAAAAACATTCAGTACTTC. Protein: CASSFNFGSRITGDLAKNIQYF.

J is TRBJ1-5 and V is TRBV6-2 or TRBV6-3, with 7 bases identical to TRBD1. The germline CDR1 and CDR2 sequences are MNHEY and SVGEGT. The CDR3 is made up of 15 amino acids. V was clipped by 2 bases and J by 3 bases; unmatched bases: 4. In DNA, the CDR3 is TGTGCCAGCAGTTACCCTGGGACAGTCAATCAGCCCCAGCATTTT. The encoded protein is CASSYPGTVNQPQHF.

The chain combines TRBV28 with TRBJ1-4; possibly TRBD1 for D (6 bases). Per germline, CDR1 MDHEN and CDR2 SYDVKM. The V end lost 6 bases, the J end lost 0 bases, and 14 bases lay between the germline ends. This CDR3 is built from 16 residues. DNA for the CDR3: TGTGCCAGCAGCGAACCTGGGACACCAACTAATGAAAAACTGTTTTTT. Its protein is CASSEPGTPTNEKLFF. The entire variable domain, with the rest obtained from reference TRBV28 and TRBJ1-4, is as follows: DVKVTQSSRYLVKRTGEKVFLECVQDMDHENMFWYRQDPGLGLRLIYFSYDVKMKEKGDIPEGYSVSREKKERFSLILESASTNQTSMYLCASSEPGTPTNEKLFFGSGTQLSVL.

V usage is TRBV2 and J usage is TRBJ1-1, with D uncertain. Germline values: CDR1 SNHLY, CDR2 FYNNEI. This CDR3 is 13 amino acids long. V was pared by 7 bases and J by 4 bases, with 13 bases between. The DNA of the CDR3 is TGTGCCAGCAAACAGAGTTTGATCACTGAAGCTTTCTTT. It yields the protein CASKQSLITEAFF.

The chain links TRBV28 to TRBJ2-7; the D gene is possibly TRBD1 (6 bases). Germline loops: CDR1 MDHEN, CDR2 SYDVKM. Trimming left V 7 bases short and J 5 bases short, with 15 bases between. CDR3 length: 13 residues. CDR3 region: CASTNRDTHEQYF. For the CDR3, the DNA is TGTGCCAGCACGAACCGGGACACTCACGAGCAGTACTTC.

The chain's CDR3 is CASTEGFSGANVLTF. The CDR3 DNA sequence: TGTGCCAGCACGGAGGGTTTCTCTGGGGCCAACGTCCTGACTTTC. The chain is built from TRBV2 and TRBJ2-6, with D possibly matching TRBD2 (6 bases). CDR1 SNHLY and CDR2 FYNNEI come from the germline V gene. V lost 7 bases to trimming and J lost 0 bases, with 10 bases between them. The CDR3 contains 15 residues.

The V gene is TRBV19, the J gene TRBJ1-1; 7 positions match TRBD1. The CDR3 runs 13 residues. V lost 4 bases, J lost 3 bases, and 2 bases stayed unmatched. The germline gives CDR1 LNHDA, CDR2 SQIVND (reference sequence). This CDR3 reads CASSRDRDTEAFF. In DNA, the CDR3 is TGTGCCAGTAGTAGGGACAGAGACACTGAAGCTTTCTTT.

The chain combines TRBV28 with TRBJ2-2; 12 bases are shared with TRBD1. V shed 4 bases, J shed 7 bases, and the junction held 7 bases outside the gene matches. The germline V gene encodes CDR1 MDHEN and CDR2 SYDVKM. This CDR3 has 16 residues. The CDR3 protein is CASSSTGTGGGGELFF. As DNA, the CDR3 is TGTGCCAGCAGTTCGACTGGGACAGGGGGCGGCGGGGAGCTGTTTTTT.

V gene TRBV7-3 combines with J gene TRBJ1-6; 8 nucleotides align to TRBD1. This CDR3 is built from 16 residues. CDR1 and CDR2 from the germline V gene are SGHTA and FQGTGA. J lost 1 base, V lost 5 bases, and 4 bases had no gene match. The CDR3 region has the DNA TGTGCCAGCAGCGCCGGACAGGGATCCTATAATTCACCCCTCCACTTT. As protein: CASSAGQGSYNSPLHF.

The genes are TRBV5-1 and TRBJ1-3; possible D gene TRBD1, 5 bases. V was shortened by 0 bases and J by 0 bases, with 10 bases between the two germline ends. CDR1 and CDR2 from the germline V gene are SGHRS and YFSETQ. CDR3 length: 16 residues. The DNA of the CDR3 is TGCGCCAGCAGCTTGGCAGGGAGCCGCTCTGGAAACACCATATATTTT. This sequence encodes CASSLAGSRSGNTIYF.

The rearrangement links TRBV12-5 to TRBJ1-4; 11 nucleotides agree with TRBD1. The length of the CDR3 is 18 residues. The trim removed 1 base at V and 0 bases at J, leaving 4 bases unmatched. CDR1 is LGHNT, CDR2 FRNRAP, per germline. The DNA for the CDR3 is TGTGCTAGTGGTTTGGCTCGGGGACAGGGGGCAACTAATGAAAAACTGTTTTTT. This translates into CASGLARGQGATNEKLFF.

The chain uses TRBV7-9 and TRBJ2-1; 11 bases align to TRBD2. The germline CDR1 and CDR2 sequences are SEHNR and FQNEAQ (reference sequence). The CDR3 covers 15 residues. Unmatched junction bases numbered 10, after V lost 3 bases and J lost 12 bases. In DNA, the CDR3 is TGTGCCAGCAGCTTCACCCTGGGCCTAGCGGGGGGGCAGTTCTTC. Its translation: CASSFTLGLAGGQFF.

The chain has TRBV5-6 and TRBJ1-2; D gene uncertain. The germline V gene has CDR1 SGHDT and CDR2 YYEEEE. The CDR3 spans 12 residues. The germline V and J ends were trimmed by 0 bases and 10 bases, with 10 bases remaining between them. The CDR3 DNA sequence: TGTGCCAGCAGCTTGGCGTCTATGGACTACACCTTC. Its translation is CASSLASMDYTF.

The V call is TRBV19, the J call TRBJ1-6; no clear D. The CDR3 consists of 11 residues. The V and J ends lost 2 bases and 12 bases respectively, with 5 bases between them. The germline CDR1 and CDR2 sequences are LNHDA and SQIVND (reference sequence). The CDR3 DNA is TGTGCCAGTAGTATAAACGGACCCCTCCACTTT. Its protein is CASSINGPLHF.

This chain joins TRBV5-4 and TRBJ1-6; 7 bases match TRBD1. The V and J ends lost 6 bases and 8 bases, in that order; junction bases with no gene match: 8. CDR3 length: 14 residues. The V gene's germline CDR1 is SGHNT and CDR2 YYREEE (reference sequence). The DNA for the CDR3 is TGTGCCAGCACTCTAGGGGGACAGCATTCACCCCTCCACTTT. Protein sequence: CASTLGGQHSPLHF.